Sequencing of this T cell receptor (beta chain) was carried out in a study of shared clonotypes between healthy human individuals. This CDR3 comprises 14 residues. V was shortened by 7 bases and J by 0 bases, with 9 bases between the two germline ends. Germline V gives CDR1 MNHNS, CDR2 SASEGT. Clones were sequenced by immunoSEQ multiplex PCR, and TCRdb holds only the in-frame ones, with some missing. The sample lists around 2,000,000 clones, 90% to 95% seen once, with roughly 0.13% in the top ten. Regarding the study as a whole: Specimens sampled were limited to blood, with tissue repertoires likely differing.

To note about this clone: No antigen is known for it.

The receptor was derived from a man younger than 35 in good health. The sequencing input was naive CD4+ T cells sorted from blood. Subset described: CD45RA+ positively selected. The gene calls are TRBV6-1 and TRBJ2-2; the D is unclear. This CDR3 reads CASKRAPNTGELFF. The CDR3 DNA reads TGTGCCAGCAAAAGGGCTCCGAACACCGGGGAGCTGTTTTTT.